This TCR beta chain was identified during a study of shared clonotypes between healthy human individuals (dated by TCRdb to the early 2020s). In terms of the full investigation: The cohort included a few men and a couple of women between 18 and 49 years of age. For each donor, CD4 naive and CD4 memory were each given three plates, CD8 naive was given two plates, and CD8 memory was given one plate. Blood TCR repertoires of roughly five healthy adults were deeply sequenced to estimate repertoire size and the extent of clonotype sharing between individuals. Different laboratories and diverse techniques were used to prepare libraries and sequence TCR repertoires, to increase sequencing depth and limit assay-specific biases. Per donor, leukapheresis produced somewhere between about 0.94 and 9 billion PBMCs. What the research found in general, with its limitations: When a handful of donors were compared, the shared fraction of clonotypes was about 5% for naive CD4, around 3.6% for naive CD8, 2.3% for memory CD4, and less than 0.45% for memory CD8. Rarefaction of sorted-subset datasets indicated incomplete sequencing despite the large sequencing depth. Because the study included a small number of donors, the genetic and exposure-history diversity represented was limited. Larger estimated clonotype richness was generally found for naive subsets than for memory subsets. Pairwise subsampling indicated that sequencing depth was expected to affect the degree of clonotype sharing among donors. Only blood was sampled, and tissue TCR repertoires likely differ from those in blood. Higher generation probabilities were observed for clonotypes shared by all four sorted-subset donors than for non-shared clonotypes.

On this clone itself: It has no known antigen specificity. One base away there is no much larger clone; base qualities are not given.

The donors were healthy, HIV-negative adults with no recently reported acute infections or vaccinations. Only Caucasian adults living in Nashville, Tennessee, USA were represented among the donors. The CD8 memory samples were a combination of magnetically selected CD45RO+ cells and CCR7-negative CD45RA+ effector memory (TemRA) cells. Blood was collected by leukapheresis, and PBMCs were isolated by Ficoll-Histopaque density gradient centrifugation and then cryopreserved in liquid nitrogen vapor phase. Analytical flow cytometry was used to check the purity and quantity of every magnetically sorted T cell population. Genomic DNA was isolated from each sorted fraction and quantified by UV absorbance on a Nanodrop 2000c. TCR CDR3 regions were amplified from genomic DNA by multiplex PCR using the deep immunoSEQ assay. For each cell subset, the extracted genomic DNA was distributed evenly across all wells of several immunoSEQ 96-well plates, and each plate served as one replicate. Each replicate PCR for sorted subsets received about 200 ng genomic DNA, equal to tens of thousands of T cell genomes. Purified libraries were quantified with a Qubit 3.0 fluorometer, sized on a Bioanalyzer 2100, and re-quantified with the KAPA Library Quantification kit. Each immunoSEQ 96-well plate was sequenced on its own single-read 150-cycle Illumina NextSeq 550 flow cell. The authors' pipeline ran thus. The immunoSEQ output contained only junctional sequences without quality scores, so filtering could not match that applied to full-length reads. Sequences were annotated with PyIR, a Python wrapper for IgBLAST v1.9, and V/J genes and CDR3 were assigned using IMGT germline references. Reads were filtered out if the reads had weak V/J assignments (E-value above 1e-6), no CDR3, stop codons, out-of-frame junctions, or ambiguous translated residues. V3J clonotypes were defined as sequences sharing the same inferred V gene, J gene, and CDR3 amino acid sequence. Percentage overlap between repertoires was computed as shared unique clonotypes divided by the size of the smaller repertoire. RTK rarefaction, the Chao1 estimator, and Recon v2.1 estimates of unobserved clonotypes were used to assess repertoire richness. Generation probabilities were computed with OLGA for all TCRbeta clonotypes obtained by the gDNA method from several donors. This immuneACCESS table, as held by TCRdb, lists in-frame sequences with V and J called but not all clones. Of the missing ones, under half trace to an unresolved V gene in checked studies; the others have no known cause. The DNA was the basis for D and trimming; V, J and clone size are from that table. For this sample the table gives a few hundred thousand clones, of which roughly 84% were detected only once. The top ten hold 15% to 20% of the sample.

The CDR1 and CDR2 encoded by the germline V gene (reference sequence) are SGHNT and YYREEE. There are 12 amino acids in the CDR3, from cysteine to phenylalanine inclusive. CDR3 DNA only is kept here, 36 bases in frame from base 1. Germline trimming amounts to 7 bases on V and 3 bases on J, with 0 as the count of junction bases outside the gene matches. This sequence uses TRBV5-4 and TRBJ2-7, with 11 central nucleotides matching TRBD2. The receptor was isolated from a man between 18 and 29 years old in good health. The sequencing input was memory CD8+ T cells sorted from blood. The sample's cell subset or site label, decoded: CD45RO+ cells pooled with CCR7-negative TemRA cells. The DNA is TGTGCCAGCGGGACTAGCGGCTACGAGCAGTACTTC. Its amino acids are CASGTSGYEQYF.